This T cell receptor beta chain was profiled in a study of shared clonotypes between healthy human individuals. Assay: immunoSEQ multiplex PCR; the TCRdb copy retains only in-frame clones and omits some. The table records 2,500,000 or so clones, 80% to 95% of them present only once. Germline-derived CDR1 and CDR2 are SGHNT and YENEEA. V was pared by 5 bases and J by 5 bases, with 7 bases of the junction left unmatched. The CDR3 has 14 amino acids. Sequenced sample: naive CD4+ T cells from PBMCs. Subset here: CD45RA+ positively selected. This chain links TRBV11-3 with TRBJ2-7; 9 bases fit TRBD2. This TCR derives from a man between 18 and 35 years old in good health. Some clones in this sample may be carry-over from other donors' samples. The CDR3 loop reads CASSGGGGVHEQYF. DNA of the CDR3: TGTGCCAGCAGCGGCGGGGGGGGTGTACACGAGCAGTACTTC.